This T cell receptor (beta chain) is from a study of blood T cell repertoires in COVID-19. About the research overall: The United States, Italy and Spain supplied acute and convalescent COVID-19 samples. PBMCs, B-cell-depleted T cells, or T cells provided the cDNA or gDNA that made up the material.

Authors' processing steps: Scientists estimated how many nucleated cells there were by amplifying reference gene primers. This table comes from immunoSEQ multiplex PCR, and its TCRdb copy is limited to in-frame clones, with some not included. V and J calls and clone size follow that table, whereas D and trimming were derived from the DNA. Of about 90,000 clones listed, roughly 80% were seen once; the top ten hold about a tenth. The CDR3 has 16 amino acids. The V and J ends lost 5 bases and 9 bases, in that order; junction bases with no gene match: 10. CDR1 and CDR2 (germline): LNHDA, SQIVND (reference sequence).

The TCR sequence derives from a woman in her 70s with acute or convalescent COVID-19. This chain uses TRBV19 with TRBJ2-1; 13 bases are a match to TRBD2. The specimen was peripheral blood. The CDR3 loop reads CASSPRTSGGVSEQFF. The CDR3 DNA follows: TGTGCCAGTAGTCCAAGGACTAGCGGGGGTGTTAGTGAGCAGTTCTTC.